This T cell receptor beta chain comes out of a study of glioma-infiltrating T cells after dendritic cell vaccination listed by TCRdb under 2016. For the study in its entirety: A cohort of roughly 15 glioblastoma patients from Phase I and II dendritic cell vaccination trials was included, of whom 9 were newly diagnosed and 6 had recurrent disease. The vaccine was prepared from monocyte-derived dendritic cells that were cultured for seven days with IL-4 and GM-CSF and then pulsed overnight with autologous tumor lysate. Patients received three intradermal dendritic cell vaccine injections at biweekly intervals in the arm below the axilla. Tumor-infiltrating lymphocyte content was quantified and tumor and blood repertoires were compared in dendritic cell-vaccinated glioblastoma patients by deep sequencing of TCR beta CDR3 regions. Survival after dendritic cell vaccination was correlated with TCR sequencing metrics, including TIL content and tumor-blood repertoire overlap. Between the early 2000s and the early 2010s, the patients were given dendritic cell vaccination pulsed with autologous tumor lysate. What the authors observed across the whole study: Higher estimated pretreatment TIL content predicted longer time to progression and overall survival after dendritic cell vaccination. No direct relationship between TCR clonality and survival was found, suggesting that a diverse polyclonal response may matter. The cohort was small and heterogeneous, only a few patients had full blood and tumor sets, and even fewer had initial-recurrent tumor pairs. The response model built on TCR overlap across three groups was characterized as speculative, with prospective validation still needed.

Selection of patients required sufficient residual fresh-frozen tumor tissue and over two years of available survival data. None of the glioblastoma patients carried an isocitrate dehydrogenase mutation, although molecular status otherwise varied. PBMC were collected before vaccination, two weeks after the third vaccination, and at tumor progression when it occurred. The Qiagen DNeasy Blood extraction Kit was used for extraction of genomic DNA. The germline V gene gives CDR1 as SGHTA and CDR2 as FQGNSA. The CDR3 has 13 amino acids, counting the end cysteine and phenylalanine. Here the CDR3 DNA is all that survives: 39 bases in frame from base 1. Deletion took 8 bases off V and 9 bases off J, with a span of 18 bases between the germline ends. This clone was observed a handful of times. What this receptor recognizes is not known. No much larger clonotype is one base removed from it; base qualities were not supplied.

TCRB CDR3 regions were amplified from around 2.1 ug genomic DNA, or all available DNA if less, using the immunoSEQ assay. The multiplex PCR relied on 60 forward primers for TCR V beta segments and 13 reverse primers for J beta segments. Synthetic control templates were spiked into each sample at limiting dilution to estimate reads per starting template. The Illumina HiSeq System generated sequencing reads of 87 bp. For the original study's pipeline: PCR and sequencing errors were removed by a nearest neighbor algorithm that merged closely related sequences. TCR overlap was defined as the percentage of unique tumor TCR beta sequences that were also found in the peripheral blood of the same patient. TCRdb took over this immuneACCESS table, retaining in-frame rearrangements with V and J assigned. Such tables are incomplete; in checked studies, under half of the missing clones stem from an unresolved V gene, and the remainder is unexplained. V, J and clone size reflect that table, while D and trimming were determined from the DNA. This sample lists 45,000 to 55,000 clones; around 86% were detected once. Of the sample, 11% falls within the top ten clones.

Material: blood, obtained before dendritic cell vaccination. This receptor was identified in a human donor with glioblastoma. The rearrangement combines TRBV7-2 with TRBJ2-3; the D gene is perhaps TRBD1, on 5 matching bases. The CDR3: CASSPVVQGTQYF. The DNA sequence is TGTGCCAGCTCCCCCGTAGTGCAGGGAACGCAGTATTTT. Reference TRBV7-2 and TRBJ2-3 genes cover what lies past the CDR3, so the full variable domain is GAGVSQSPSNKVTEKGKDVELRCDPISGHTALYWYRQSLGQGLEFLIYFQGNSAPDKSGLPSDRFSAERTGGSVSTLTIQRTQQEDSAVYLCASSPVVQGTQYFGPGTRLTVL.